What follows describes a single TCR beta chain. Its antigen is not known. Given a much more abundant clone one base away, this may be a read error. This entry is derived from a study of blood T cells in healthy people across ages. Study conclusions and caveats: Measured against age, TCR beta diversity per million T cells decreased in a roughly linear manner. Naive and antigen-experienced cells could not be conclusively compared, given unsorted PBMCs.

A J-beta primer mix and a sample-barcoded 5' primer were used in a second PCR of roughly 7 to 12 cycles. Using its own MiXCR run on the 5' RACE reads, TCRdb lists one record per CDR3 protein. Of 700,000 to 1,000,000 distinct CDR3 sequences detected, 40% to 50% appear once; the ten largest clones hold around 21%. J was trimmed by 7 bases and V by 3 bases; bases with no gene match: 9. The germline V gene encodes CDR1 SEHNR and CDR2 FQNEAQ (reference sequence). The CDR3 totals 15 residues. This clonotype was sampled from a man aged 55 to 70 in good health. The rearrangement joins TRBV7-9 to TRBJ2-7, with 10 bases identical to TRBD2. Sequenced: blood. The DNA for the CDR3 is TGTGCCAGCAGCTTCGTCCTAGCGGGGGACAATGAGCAGTACTTC. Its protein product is CASSFVLAGDNEQYF.